This T cell receptor (beta chain) emerged from a study of CD8 T cells in Susac syndrome. The germline gives CDR1 MNHEY, CDR2 SMNVEV (reference sequence). There are 13 residues in the CDR3. Trimming stripped 5 bases from V and 8 bases from J, with 14 bases between. After extraction with the RNeasy kit, roughly 0.5 to 1 ug of the RNA was reverse transcribed using random hexamers. TCRdb itself ran the immunoSEQ multiplex PCR reads through MiXCR, one entry per CDR3 protein. The sample has hundreds of thousands of distinct CDR3 sequences, approximately 85% seen once. This clonotype was seen only once. Blood CD8+ and CD4+ T cells underwent high-throughput TCR beta sequencing. Treatment-naive patients with stable or active relapsing-remitting disease served as multiple sclerosis controls. FACS enriched CD8+ TEMRA cells, while bulk CD8+ and CD4+ were negatively isolated.

The receptor was derived from a human donor with multiple sclerosis. The V and J genes are TRBV27 and TRBJ2-3; D is possibly TRBD1 (5 bases). Source material: CD8+ T cells from PBMCs. The CDR3 DNA reads TGTGCCAGCAGTCCATCGACAGAATTTACGCAGTATTTT. It specifies CASSPSTEFTQYF.